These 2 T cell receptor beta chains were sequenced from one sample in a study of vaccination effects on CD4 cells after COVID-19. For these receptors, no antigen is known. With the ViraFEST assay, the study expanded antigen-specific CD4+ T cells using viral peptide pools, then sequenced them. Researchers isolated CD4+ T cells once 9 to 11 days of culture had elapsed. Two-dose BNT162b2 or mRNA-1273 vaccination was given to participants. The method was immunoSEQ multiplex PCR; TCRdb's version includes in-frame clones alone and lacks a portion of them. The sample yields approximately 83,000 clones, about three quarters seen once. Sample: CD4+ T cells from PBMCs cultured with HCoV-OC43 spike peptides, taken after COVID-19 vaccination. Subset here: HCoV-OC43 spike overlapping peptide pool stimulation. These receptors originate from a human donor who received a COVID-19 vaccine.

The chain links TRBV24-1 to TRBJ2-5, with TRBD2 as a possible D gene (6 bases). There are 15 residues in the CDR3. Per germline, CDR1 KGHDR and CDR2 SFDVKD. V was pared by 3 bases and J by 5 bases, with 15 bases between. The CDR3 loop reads CATSDSAGPGETQYF. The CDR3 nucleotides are TGTGCCACCAGTGATAGTGCGGGGCCCGGGGAGACCCAGTACTTC.

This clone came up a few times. The CDR3 DNA is TGTGCCAGCAGTTTATTCTCCGGATATGGCTACACCTTC. It yields the protein CASSLFSGYGYTF. The chain combines TRBV28 with TRBJ1-2; no definite D call. The length of the CDR3 is 13 residues. CDR1 and CDR2 from the germline V gene are MDHEN and SYDVKM. Trimming pared 1 base from V and 5 bases from J, leaving 8 bases between.